Listed here are 21 T cell receptor beta chains from one sample, sequenced in a study of control samples from healthy donors and cancer patients. Sequenced by immunoSEQ multiplex PCR; TCRdb stores in-frame clones only, minus some. The table records about 110,000 clones, 88% of them present only once. Sequencing used PBMCs. The source is a woman aged 60-75 years with lung cancer.

V usage is TRBV5-1 and J usage is TRBJ2-3; D is perhaps TRBD2 (5 bases). This CDR3 contains 17 residues. Trimming shortened V by 0 bases and J by 6 bases, and 20 bases separated the two germline ends. CDR1 is SGHRS and CDR2 is YFSETQ in the germline V gene. The CDR3 nucleotides are TGCGCCAGCAGCTTGGGGATACGGGGTGTCGGGTTGGATACGCAGTATTTT. This encodes CASSLGIRGVGLDTQYF.

The V call is TRBV4-1, the J call TRBJ1-1; D not certain. The CDR3 is 13 amino acids. V was clipped by 5 bases and J by 0 bases, with 7 bases between them. The germline CDR1 and CDR2 sequences are MGHRA and YSYEKL. In DNA, the CDR3 is TGCGCCAGCAGCGGGGTCGTGAACACTGAAGCTTTCTTT. This encodes CASSGVVNTEAFF.

V and J are TRBV7-9 and TRBJ2-5; D gene uncertain. V was shortened by 6 bases and J by 2 bases, with 10 bases between the two germline ends. The germline CDR1 and CDR2 sequences are SEHNR and FQNEAQ (reference sequence). The CDR3 sequence is 13 residues long. The CDR3 protein is CASSLGRQETQYF. In nucleotides, the CDR3 is TGTGCCAGCAGTCTTGGGCGGCAAGAGACCCAGTACTTC. The variable domain in full, with the rest retrieved from reference TRBV7-9 and TRBJ2-5, is DTGVSQNPRHKITKRGQNVTFRCDPISEHNRLYWYRQTLGQGPEFLTYFQNEAQLEKSRLLSDRFSAERPKGSFSTLEIQRTEQGDSAMYLCASSLGRQETQYFGPGTRLLVL.

V usage is TRBV9 and J usage is TRBJ1-6; a possible D gene is TRBD1 (5 bases). Trimming left V 4 bases short and J 5 bases short, with 19 bases between. Germline CDR1 and CDR2: SGDLS and YYNGEE. This CDR3 is 17 amino acids long. CDR3 DNA sequence: TGTGCCAGCAGCCTCTCCTGGGGGGGGTTAAATAATTCACCCCTCCACTTT. This sequence encodes CASSLSWGGLNNSPLHF. Based on the CDR3 plus reference TRBV9 and TRBJ1-6, the full variable domain is DSGVTQTPKHLITATGQRVTLRCSPRSGDLSVYWYQQSLDQGLQFLIQYYNGEERAKGNILERFSAQQFPDLHSELNLSSLELGDSALYFCASSLSWGGLNNSPLHFGNGTRLTVT.

The chain links TRBV4-3 to TRBJ2-3; D not certain. The CDR3 has 14 residues. V was pared by 0 bases and J by 2 bases, with 6 bases between. Germline CDR1 and CDR2: LGHNA and YSLEER. The CDR3 reads CASSQDTNTDTQYF. CDR3 DNA sequence: TGCGCCAGCAGCCAAGATACCAACACAGATACGCAGTATTTT.

The chain recombines TRBV19 with TRBJ1-2; possible D gene TRBD1, 6 bases. Germline CDR1 LNHDA, CDR2 SQIVND (reference sequence). Between the trimmed V and J ends, which lost 5 bases and 0 bases, there was a span of 13 bases. This CDR3 spans 15 amino acids. The CDR3 region has the DNA TGTGCCAGTAGTCTAGCGACAGGCACTAACTATGGCTACACCTTC. It yields the protein CASSLATGTNYGYTF.

J is TRBJ1-3 and V is TRBV29-1; D uncertain. Germline V lookup: CDR1 SQVTM, CDR2 ANQGSEA. The CDR3 has 12 amino acids. Trimming took 7 bases from V and 2 from J, leaving 9 bases between them. As DNA, the CDR3 is TGCAGCGCGACTGCTACTGGAAACACCATATATTTT. Its translation: CSATATGNTIYF.

The gene calls are TRBV7-2 and TRBJ2-5; 9 bases are a match to TRBD2. The CDR3 is made up of 15 amino acids. J lost 9 bases, V lost 6 bases, and 14 bases had no gene match. Germline V gene lookup returns CDR1 SGHTA and CDR2 FQGNSA. CDR3 protein: CASRMAAGGPRAQYF. The CDR3 DNA reads TGTGCCAGCAGGATGGCGGCGGGGGGGCCCAGGGCCCAGTACTTC. Full variable domain (rest looked up from reference TRBV7-2 and TRBJ2-5): GAGVSQSPSNKVTEKGKDVELRCDPISGHTALYWYRQSLGQGLEFLIYFQGNSAPDKSGLPSDRFSAERTGGSVSTLTIQRTQQEDSAVYLCASRMAAGGPRAQYFGPGTRLLVL.

The V call is TRBV7-2, the J call TRBJ2-7; a possible D gene is TRBD1 (5 bases). CDR1 and CDR2 from the germline V gene are SGHTA and FQGNSA. The CDR3 loop spans 17 amino acids. V lost 0 bases, J lost 2 bases, and 17 bases lay in between. The CDR3 loop is CASSLADSDSYTYEQYF. CDR3 in DNA: TGTGCCAGCAGCTTAGCCGATAGTGACAGTTACACCTACGAGCAGTACTTC.

The chain employs TRBV12-3 or TRBV12-4 and TRBJ1-1, with TRBD1 matching over 9 bases. The CDR3 extends over 13 amino acids. The V segment lost 6 bases and the J segment 10 bases; nucleotides outside the gene matches: 9. The CDR3 bases are TGTGCCAGCAGATATCAACAGGGGGCCGGAGCTTTCTTT. Residues: CASRYQQGAGAFF.

This rearrangement joins TRBV2 to TRBJ2-5; 7 bases match TRBD1. The CDR3 totals 12 residues. Germline CDR1 reads SNHLY; CDR2 reads FYNNEI. Trimming at V came to 11 bases and at J to 5 bases, leaving 8 bases not matched to a gene. The CDR3 is CAHRGPGETQYF. For the CDR3, the DNA is TGTGCCCACAGGGGTCCTGGGGAGACCCAGTACTTC.

This rearrangement joins TRBV5-1 to TRBJ2-3; D possibly uses TRBD1 or TRBD2 (5 bases each). The CDR3 contains 15 residues. V lost 4 bases and J 2 bases, leaving 14 bases between the germline ends. Germline CDR1 reads SGHRS; CDR2 reads YFSETQ. CDR3: CASSLTGPHTDTQYF. The CDR3 DNA follows: TGCGCCAGCAGCCTCACGGGACCCCACACAGATACGCAGTATTTT.

This CDR3 is CASSVAPTGNYGYTF. CDR3 nucleotide sequence: TGTGCCAGCAGCGTAGCTCCTACAGGGAACTATGGCTACACCTTC. V gene TRBV9 combines with J gene TRBJ1-2; D is possibly TRBD1 (6 bases). Germline V lookup: CDR1 SGDLS, CDR2 YYNGEE. The length of the CDR3 is 15 residues. V lost 0 bases, J lost 2 bases, and 11 bases lay in between.

The chain recombines TRBV6-2 or TRBV6-3 with TRBJ2-2; D gene uncertain. Per the germline V gene, CDR1 is MNHEY and CDR2 is SVGEGT. The CDR3 covers 11 residues. Trimming stripped 6 bases from V and 7 bases from J, with 6 bases between. CDR3 sequence: CASSHGGELFF. As DNA, the CDR3 is TGTGCCAGCAGCCATGGCGGGGAGCTGTTTTTT.

V usage is TRBV19 and J usage is TRBJ2-7, with 8 nucleotides matching TRBD1. This CDR3 is built from 15 residues. From germline, CDR1 is LNHDA and CDR2 SQIVND (reference sequence). Trimming removed 3 bases from V and 3 bases from J; junction bases left unmatched: 7. Here the CDR3 reads CASSIQTGVGYEQYF. As DNA, the CDR3 is TGTGCCAGTAGTATTCAGACAGGGGTAGGCTACGAGCAGTACTTC.

The chain is built from TRBV9 and TRBJ2-2; the match to TRBD1 covers 7 bases. CDR3 length equals 16 residues. The V gene's germline CDR1 is SGDLS and CDR2 YYNGEE. V was clipped by 3 bases and J by 0 bases; unmatched bases: 5. CDR3 sequence reads: CASSGGGQPNTGELFF. CDR3 DNA sequence: TGTGCCAGCAGCGGAGGGGGACAGCCGAACACCGGGGAGCTGTTTTTT.

V and J are TRBV6-2 or TRBV6-3 and TRBJ2-1; 8 bases agree with TRBD2. There are 17 residues in the CDR3. The junction had 14 bases not matched to a gene; V was cut back by 5 bases and J by 5 bases. Per the germline V gene, CDR1 is MNHEY and CDR2 is SVGEGT. CDR3 sequence: CASSPLRGAGANNEQFF. CDR3 DNA: TGTGCCAGCAGTCCCCTGAGGGGAGCGGGGGCCAACAATGAGCAGTTCTTC.

V gene TRBV5-1 combines with J gene TRBJ2-1; 10 bases agree with TRBD2. From germline, CDR1 is SGHRS and CDR2 YFSETQ. This CDR3 comprises 14 residues. The V segment lost 2 bases and the J segment 6 bases; nucleotides outside the gene matches: 2. The CDR3 protein is CASSLTSGVNEQFF. For the CDR3, the DNA is TGCGCCAGCAGCTTAACTAGCGGGGTCAATGAGCAGTTCTTC.

The rearrangement joins TRBV11-2 to TRBJ1-1; a weak D match, TRBD1 (6 bases). Trimming stripped 1 base from V and 5 bases from J, with 8 bases between. Germline-derived CDR1 and CDR2 are SGHAT and FQNNGV. The CDR3 runs 13 residues. The CDR3 bases are TGTGCCAGCAGCTTAGCACAGGGAACTGAAGCTTTCTTT. As protein: CASSLAQGTEAFF.

The genes are TRBV2 and TRBJ2-3; 7 nucleotides align to TRBD1. CDR1 is SNHLY, CDR2 FYNNEI, per germline. This CDR3 comprises 16 residues. The V and J ends lost 4 bases and 1 base, in that order; junction bases with no gene match: 8. CDR3 region: CASSATGTRGTDTQYF. The CDR3 region has the DNA TGTGCCAGCAGTGCGACAGGGACGCGTGGCACAGATACGCAGTATTTT.

The V call is TRBV5-1, the J call TRBJ1-6; D unclear. This CDR3 spans 16 amino acids. Trimming removed 0 bases at V and 0 bases at J, with 7 bases between. CDR1 and CDR2 from the germline V gene are SGHRS and YFSETQ. CDR3 DNA: TGCGCCAGCAGCTTGGAACAGAGCTCCTATAATTCACCCCTCCACTTT. It encodes CASSLEQSSYNSPLHF.